The clone carrying this T cell receptor (beta chain) was detected once. Its matching antigen is unknown. The table came from immunoSEQ multiplex PCR; TCRdb's copy has only in-frame clones and leaves some out. The table has under 300,000 clones, 80% to 85% seen once; the top ten hold around 0.6%. This sample was included in a study of Tregs in tolerant kidney transplant recipients. Unstimulated Tregs (CD4+CD25+CD127-) and CD4+CD25- non-Tregs were sorted from PBMCs. V lost 6 bases and J lost 6; bases outside the gene matches: 4. This CDR3 is built from 13 residues. Germline CDR1 is SGHTA and CDR2 is FQGNSA. Notes on the study in general: Activated donor B cell expansion appeared to reveal the most relevant donor-specific TCRbeta repertoire. Few patients were studied, so findings need validation in larger groups. Biological reproducibility was not directly addressed in this study.

The source of this sequence is a human donor in good health. The chain combines TRBV7-2 with TRBJ2-3; TRBD2 matches at 9 bases. The sequenced sample consisted of CD4+ T cells from blood. CDR3 loop: CASSFGTSDTQYF. The CDR3 nucleotides are TGTGCCAGCAGTTTCGGGACTAGCGATACGCAGTATTTT.